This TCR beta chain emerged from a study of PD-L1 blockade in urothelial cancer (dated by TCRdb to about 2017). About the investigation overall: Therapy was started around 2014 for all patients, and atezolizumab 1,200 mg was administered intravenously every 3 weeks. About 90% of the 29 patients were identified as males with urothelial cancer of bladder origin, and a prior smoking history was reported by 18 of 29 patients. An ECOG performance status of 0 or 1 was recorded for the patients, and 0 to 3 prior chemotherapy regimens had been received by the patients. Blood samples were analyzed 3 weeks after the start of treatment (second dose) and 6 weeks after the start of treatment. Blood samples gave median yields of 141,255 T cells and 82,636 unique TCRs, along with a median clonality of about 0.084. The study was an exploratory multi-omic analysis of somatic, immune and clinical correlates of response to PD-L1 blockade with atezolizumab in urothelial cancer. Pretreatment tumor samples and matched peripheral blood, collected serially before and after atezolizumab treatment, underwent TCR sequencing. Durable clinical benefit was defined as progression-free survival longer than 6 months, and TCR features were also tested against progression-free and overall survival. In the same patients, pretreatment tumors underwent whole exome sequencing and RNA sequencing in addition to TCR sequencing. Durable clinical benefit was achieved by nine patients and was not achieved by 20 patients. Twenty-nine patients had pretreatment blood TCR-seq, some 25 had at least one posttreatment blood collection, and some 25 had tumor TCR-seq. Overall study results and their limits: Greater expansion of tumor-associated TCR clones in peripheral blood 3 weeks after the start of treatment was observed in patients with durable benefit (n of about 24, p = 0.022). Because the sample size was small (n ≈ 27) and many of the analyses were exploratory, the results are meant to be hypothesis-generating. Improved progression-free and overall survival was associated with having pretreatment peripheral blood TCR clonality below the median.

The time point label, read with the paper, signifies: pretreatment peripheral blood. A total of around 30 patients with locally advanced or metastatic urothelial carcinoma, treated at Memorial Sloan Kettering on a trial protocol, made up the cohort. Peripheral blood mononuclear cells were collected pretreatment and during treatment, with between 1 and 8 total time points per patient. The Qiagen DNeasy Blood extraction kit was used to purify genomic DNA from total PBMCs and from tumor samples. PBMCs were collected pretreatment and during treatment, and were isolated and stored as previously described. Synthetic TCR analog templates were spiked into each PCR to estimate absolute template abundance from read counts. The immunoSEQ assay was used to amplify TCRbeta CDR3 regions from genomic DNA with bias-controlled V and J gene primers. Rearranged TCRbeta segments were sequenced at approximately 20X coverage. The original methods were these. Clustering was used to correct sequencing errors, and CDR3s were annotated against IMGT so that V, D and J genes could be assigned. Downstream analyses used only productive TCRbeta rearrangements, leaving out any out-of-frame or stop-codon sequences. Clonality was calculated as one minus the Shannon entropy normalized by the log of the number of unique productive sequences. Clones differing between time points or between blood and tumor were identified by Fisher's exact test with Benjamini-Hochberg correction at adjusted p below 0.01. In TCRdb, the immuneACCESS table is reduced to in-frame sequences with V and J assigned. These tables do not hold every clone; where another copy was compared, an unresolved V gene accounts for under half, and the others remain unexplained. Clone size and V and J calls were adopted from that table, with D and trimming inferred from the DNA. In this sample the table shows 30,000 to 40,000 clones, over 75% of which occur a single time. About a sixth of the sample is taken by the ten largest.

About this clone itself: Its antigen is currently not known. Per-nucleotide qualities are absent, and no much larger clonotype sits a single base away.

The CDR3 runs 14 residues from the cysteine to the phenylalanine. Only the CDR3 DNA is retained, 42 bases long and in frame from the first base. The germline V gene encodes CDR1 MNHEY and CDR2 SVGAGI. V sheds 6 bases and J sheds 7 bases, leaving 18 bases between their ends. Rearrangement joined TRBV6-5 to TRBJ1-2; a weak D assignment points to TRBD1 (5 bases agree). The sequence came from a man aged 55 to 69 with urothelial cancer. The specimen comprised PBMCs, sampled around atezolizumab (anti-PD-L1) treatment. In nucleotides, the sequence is TGTGCCAGCAGGAGGCAGGGAGGCGTCGGTGGCTACACCTTC. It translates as CASRRQGGVGGYTF.